These 22 T cell receptor beta chains were all obtained from the same sample, sequenced in a study of T cell responses to AZD1222 COVID-19 vaccine. The table came from immunoSEQ multiplex PCR; TCRdb's copy has only in-frame clones and leaves some out. The table records about 130,000 clones, roughly 88% of them present only once. The source was peripheral blood, collected 28 days after the second AZD1222 dose. The source is an adult who received the AZD1222 COVID-19 vaccine.

This chain connects TRBV23-1 to TRBJ1-1; 8 bases match TRBD1. TRBV23-1 is marked as an open reading frame, function uncertain. The length of the CDR3 is 18 residues. V lost 2 bases to trimming and J lost 1 base; unmatched junction nucleotides: 12. The CDR3 DNA reads as TGCGCCAGCAGTCAAGGTGACAGGGGCCAGATTGGGAACACTGAAGCTTTCTTT. Its translation: CASSQGDRGQIGNTEAFF.

The chain carries TRBV4-1 and TRBJ2-5; D possibly corresponds to TRBD2 (6 bases). Trimming left V 2 bases short and J 4 bases short, with 17 bases between. Germline-derived CDR1 and CDR2 are MGHRA and YSYEKL. CDR3 size: 16 residues. The CDR3 sequence is CASSQPLGGERETQYF. In DNA form, the CDR3 reads TGCGCCAGCAGCCAACCCCTGGGGGGAGAAAGAGAGACCCAGTACTTC.

The chain links TRBV5-1 to TRBJ2-3, with TRBD2 as a possible D gene (5 bases). CDR3 size: 14 residues. Trimming took off 4 bases at V and 4 bases at J, with 13 bases between the two ends. Germline lookup yields CDR1 SGHRS and CDR2 YFSETQ. The CDR3 is CASSGSVGADTQYF. The DNA for the CDR3 is TGCGCCAGCAGCGGATCGGTCGGGGCAGATACGCAGTATTTT.

The genes are TRBV5-1 and TRBJ2-3, with D possibly being TRBD2 (6 bases). V dropped 4 bases and J dropped 2 bases, with 17 bases sitting between them. The CDR3 covers 16 residues. Germline V gives CDR1 SGHRS, CDR2 YFSETQ. Here the CDR3 DNA reads TGCGCCAGCAGCACTGGGACCGCGGGGCCCACAGATACGCAGTATTTT. It is translated as CASSTGTAGPTDTQYF.

This chain uses TRBV3-1 (or the pseudogene TRBV3-2) with TRBJ2-1, with D unclear. The germline V and J ends were trimmed by 0 bases and 0 bases, with 12 bases remaining between them. Germline V CDR1 and CDR2: LGHDT, YNNKEL (reference sequence). The CDR3 length is 17 residues. The DNA for the CDR3 is TGTGCCAGCAGCCAAGATACGGGTTCGAGCTCCTACAATGAGCAGTTCTTC. Amino acid sequence: CASSQDTGSSSYNEQFF.

The chain uses TRBV29-1 and TRBJ2-3, with D perhaps TRBD1 (8 bases). Germline V gives CDR1 SQVTM, CDR2 ANQGSEA. The CDR3 has 12 residues. V gave up 7 bases and J gave up 7 bases, with 15 bases separating them. The CDR3 coding sequence is TGCAGCGGCACAGGGGGAGGGAATACGCAGTATTTT. It codes for CSGTGGGNTQYF.

The chain has TRBV6-5 and TRBJ1-5, with unresolved D. Per germline, CDR1 MNHEY and CDR2 SVGAGI. CDR3 size: 14 residues. V was clipped by 4 bases and J by 6 bases, with 13 bases between them. The CDR3, as DNA: TGTGCCAGCAGTTCGAAAGACTGGACTCAGCCCCAGCATTTT. This gives the protein CASSSKDWTQPQHF.

In its sample, this clone was seen once. The chain links TRBV24-1 to TRBJ2-1; 10 nucleotides agree with TRBD2. V was pared by 7 bases and J by 3 bases, with 17 bases of the junction left unmatched. In germline, CDR1 is KGHDR, CDR2 SFDVKD. The CDR3 is 19 amino acids. The DNA for the CDR3 is TGTGCCACCAGGACCTTTGCGGGGGCCACTAGCGGGAACTACAATGAGCAGTTCTTC. Protein: CATRTFAGATSGNYNEQFF.

The J gene is TRBJ2-2, the V gene TRBV7-3, with D unresolved. The CDR3 contains 15 residues. The V end was cut by 0 bases, the J end by 1 base, with 6 bases between. Germline assignment: CDR1 SGHTA and CDR2 FQGTGA. For the CDR3, the DNA is TGTGCCAGCAGCTTAACCGGGCAGAACACCGGGGAGCTGTTTTTT. Translation: CASSLTGQNTGELFF.

The chain has TRBV28 and TRBJ2-3; possible D gene TRBD2, 6 bases. CDR3 length: 14 residues. The germline V gene has CDR1 MDHEN and CDR2 SYDVKM. V lost 6 bases, J lost 0 bases, and 10 bases lay in between. The CDR3 loop is CASREGTSTDTQYF. The CDR3 region has the DNA TGTGCCAGCAGGGAGGGGACTAGCACAGATACGCAGTATTTT.

The chain carries TRBV9 and TRBJ1-6, with D uncertain. Trimming stripped 1 base from V and 10 bases from J, with 12 bases between. The CDR3 is made up of 14 amino acids. Germline lookup yields CDR1 SGDLS and CDR2 YYNGEE. In DNA form, the CDR3 reads TGTGCCAGCAGCGTATCACGGCGGGAGTCACCCCTCCACTTT. Translated: CASSVSRRESPLHF.

Written as DNA, the CDR3 is TGTGCCAGCAGACTAGCGGATGAGGACGAGCAGTACTTC. It codes for CASRLADEDEQYF. J is TRBJ2-7 and V is TRBV6-1; 8 bases align to TRBD2. Germline V CDR1 and CDR2: MNHNS, SASEGT. Losses at the gene ends were 6 bases for V and 5 bases for J; bases not matched to a gene: 6. The CDR3 consists of 13 residues.

This rearrangement joins TRBV19 to TRBJ2-2; D gene ambiguous. V lost 1 base and J 4 bases, leaving 7 bases between the germline ends. This CDR3 spans 14 amino acids. Germline V gives CDR1 LNHDA, CDR2 SQIVND (reference sequence). CDR3 sequence (DNA): TGTGCCAGTAGTATAGGCTGGGCCACCGGGGAGCTGTTTTTT. It yields the protein CASSIGWATGELFF. The entire variable domain, with the rest obtained from reference TRBV19 and TRBJ2-2, is as follows: DGGITQSPKYLFRKEGQNVTLSCEQNLNHDAMYWYRQDPGQGLRLIYYSQIVNDFQKGDIAEGYSVSREKKESFPLTVTSAQKNPTAFYLCASSIGWATGELFFGEGSRLTVL.

This clone was picked up one time. The V call is TRBV11-2, the J call TRBJ2-7, with D perhaps TRBD2 (6 bases). Trimming shortened V by 3 bases and J by 3 bases, and 12 bases separated the two germline ends. Germline loops: CDR1 SGHAT, CDR2 FQNNGV. This CDR3 region has 14 residues. In nucleotides, the CDR3 is TGTGCCAGCAGCTTCGCGGGGTTAGTCTACGAGCAGTACTTC. Translation: CASSFAGLVYEQYF.

The chain has TRBV6-5 and TRBJ1-4, with TRBD1 identical over 8 bases. Losses at the gene ends were 0 bases for V and 5 bases for J; bases not matched to a gene: 2. Looked up from germline, CDR1 is MNHEY and CDR2 is SVGAGI. CDR3 length: 15 amino acids. CDR3 DNA: TGTGCCAGCAGTTACTCGTGGACAGGGAATGAAAAACTGTTTTTT. It specifies CASSYSWTGNEKLFF.

V gene TRBV30 combines with J gene TRBJ2-1; D is perhaps TRBD2 (7 bases). From germline, CDR1 is GTSNPN and CDR2 SVGIG (reference sequence). The germline V and J ends were trimmed by 4 bases and 0 bases, with 16 bases remaining between them. This CDR3 region has 16 residues. Written as DNA, the CDR3 is TGTGCCTGGAAGGGGGTTTTAGCGGGCTCCTACAATGAGCAGTTCTTC. It is translated as CAWKGVLAGSYNEQFF.

This clone came up a few times. The V call is TRBV6-1, the J call TRBJ2-3; TRBD1 or TRBD2 may be the D gene (6 bases each). V shed 0 bases and J shed 6 bases, with 13 bases lying between them. CDR3 length: 15 amino acids. Germline-derived CDR1 and CDR2 are MNHNS and SASEGT. The CDR3 region is CASSEAVKGGDTQYF. In nucleotides, the CDR3 is TGTGCCAGCAGTGAAGCGGTTAAAGGGGGGGATACGCAGTATTTT.

The rearrangement links TRBV29-1 to TRBJ1-2; no reliable D call. The CDR3 extends over 12 amino acids. V lost 4 bases and J lost 5, with 11 bases in between. CDR1 and CDR2 from the germline V gene are SQVTM and ANQGSEA. The CDR3 loop is CSVVEGSYGYTF. The DNA for the CDR3 is TGCAGCGTTGTAGAAGGCTCGTATGGCTACACCTTC.

This rearrangement joins TRBV29-1 to TRBJ2-1; D call uncertain. The germline V gene has CDR1 SQVTM and CDR2 ANQGSEA. This CDR3 comprises 13 residues. V was clipped by 8 bases and J by 0 bases, with 11 bases between them. The CDR3 DNA reads TGCAGCCCTGACACGAGCTCCTACAATGAGCAGTTCTTC. Encoded protein: CSPDTSSYNEQFF.

This chain connects TRBV28 to TRBJ2-5; possibly TRBD1 for D (8 bases). Germline CDR1 reads MDHEN; CDR2 reads SYDVKM. Trimming pared 5 bases from V and 2 bases from J, leaving 15 bases between. The CDR3 spans 15 residues. Written as DNA, the CDR3 is TGTGCCAGCAGTCCCAACAGGGGGGGACAAGAGACCCAGTACTTC. Translation: CASSPNRGGQETQYF.

This clone was seen a single time. The chain links TRBV24-1 to TRBJ1-5; no firm D call. This CDR3 has 16 residues. CDR1 and CDR2 (germline): KGHDR, SFDVKD. V was shortened by 0 bases and J by 0 bases, with 8 bases between the two germline ends. Here the CDR3 DNA reads TGTGCCACCAGTGATTTGGTCGGAAATAGCAATCAGCCCCAGCATTTT. It yields the protein CATSDLVGNSNQPQHF.

This clone was counted a single time. J is TRBJ2-3 and V is TRBV19; 10 bases fit TRBD1. This CDR3 is built from 15 residues. V gave up 3 bases and J gave up 4 bases; unmatched junction bases: 4. The germline CDR1 and CDR2 sequences are LNHDA and SQIVND (reference sequence). The CDR3: CASSMGQGFSDTQYF. The CDR3 DNA reads TGTGCCAGTAGTATGGGACAGGGGTTCTCAGATACGCAGTATTTT.